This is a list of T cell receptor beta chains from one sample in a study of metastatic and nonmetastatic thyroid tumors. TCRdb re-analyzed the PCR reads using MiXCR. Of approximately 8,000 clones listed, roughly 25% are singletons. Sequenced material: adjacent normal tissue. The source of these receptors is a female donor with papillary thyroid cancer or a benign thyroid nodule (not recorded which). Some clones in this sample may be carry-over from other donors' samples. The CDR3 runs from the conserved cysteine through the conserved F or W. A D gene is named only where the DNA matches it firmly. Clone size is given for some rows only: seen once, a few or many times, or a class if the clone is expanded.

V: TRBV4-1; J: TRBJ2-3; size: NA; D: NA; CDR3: CASSRLQLDTQYF; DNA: TGCGCCAGCAGCCGTTTACAGTTGGATACGCAGTATTTT
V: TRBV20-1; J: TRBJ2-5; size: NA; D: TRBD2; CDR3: CSASLAGGETQYF; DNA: TGCAGTGCTAGTCTAGCGGGAGGTGAGACCCAGTACTTC
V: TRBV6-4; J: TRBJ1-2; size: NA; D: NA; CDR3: CASRGLGGDQDYGYTF; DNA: TGTGCCAGCAGAGGACTAGGCGGGGATCAGGACTATGGCTACACCTTC
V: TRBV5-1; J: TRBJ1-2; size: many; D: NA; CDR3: CASSLLTGQWGYTF; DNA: TGCGCCAGCAGCTTATTAACAGGGCAATGGGGCTACACCTTC
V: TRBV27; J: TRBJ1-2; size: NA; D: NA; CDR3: CASSLKSSYGYTF; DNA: TGTGCCAGCAGTTTGAAGTCGAGCTATGGCTACACCTTC
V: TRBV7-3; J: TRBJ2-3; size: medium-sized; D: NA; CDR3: CASSLTEDTDTQYF; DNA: TGTGCCAGCAGCCTGACAGAAGACACAGATACGCAGTATTTT
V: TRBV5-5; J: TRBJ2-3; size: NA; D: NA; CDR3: CASSLQGDTQYF; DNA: TGTGCCAGCAGCCTCCAGGGAGATACGCAGTATTTT
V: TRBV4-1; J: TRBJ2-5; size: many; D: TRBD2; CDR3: CASSQVTTSEGETQYF; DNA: TGCGCCAGCAGCCAAGTCACTACTAGCGAGGGGGAGACCCAGTACTTC
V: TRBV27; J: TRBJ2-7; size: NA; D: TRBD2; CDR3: CASTILAGGAYEQYF; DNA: TGTGCCAGCACGATCCTAGCGGGAGGGGCCTACGAGCAGTACTTC
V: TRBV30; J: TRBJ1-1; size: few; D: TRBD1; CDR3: CAWRRTGRNTEAFF; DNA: TGTGCCTGGAGGAGGACAGGGAGGAACACTGAAGCTTTCTTT
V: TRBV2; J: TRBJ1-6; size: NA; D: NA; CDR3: CASKGGLLGSPLHF; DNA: TGTGCCAGCAAAGGTGGCCTCCTAGGTTCACCCCTCCACTTT
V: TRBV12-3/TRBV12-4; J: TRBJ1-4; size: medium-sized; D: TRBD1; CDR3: CASSLGTGTEKLFF; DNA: TGTGCCAGCAGTTTAGGGACAGGAACAGAAAAACTGTTTTTT
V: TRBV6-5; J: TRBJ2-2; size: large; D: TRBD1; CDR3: CASSYREQGAAGELFF; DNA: TGTGCCAGCAGTTACCGGGAGCAGGGGGCGGCCGGGGAGCTGTTTTTT
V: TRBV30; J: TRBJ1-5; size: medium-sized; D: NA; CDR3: CAWSVRRGDQPQHF; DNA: TGTGCCTGGAGTGTACGTCGGGGGGATCAGCCCCAGCATTTT
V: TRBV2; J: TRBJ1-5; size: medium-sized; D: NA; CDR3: CASSEESNQPQHF; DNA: TGTGCCAGCAGTGAAGAAAGCAATCAGCCCCAGCATTTT
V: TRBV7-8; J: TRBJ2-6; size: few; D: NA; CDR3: CASSLDQGAGANVLTF; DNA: TGTGCCAGCAGCTTAGACCAGGGTGCTGGGGCCAACGTCCTGACTTTC
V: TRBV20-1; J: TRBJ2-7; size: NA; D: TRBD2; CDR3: CSASSSRTSARYEQYF; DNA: TGCAGTGCTAGTAGTTCCCGGACTAGCGCCCGCTACGAGCAGTACTTC
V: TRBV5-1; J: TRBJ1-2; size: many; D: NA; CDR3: CASSLEGAEYGYTF; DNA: TGCGCCAGCAGCTTGGAGGGCGCTGAGTATGGCTACACCTTC
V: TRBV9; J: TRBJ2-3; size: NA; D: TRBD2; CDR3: CGCSAGTSVTDTQYF; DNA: TGTGGGTGCAGCGCCGGGACTAGCGTCACAGATACGCAGTATTTT
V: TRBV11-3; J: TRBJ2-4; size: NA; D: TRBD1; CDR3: CASSLGGGNIQYF; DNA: TGTGCCAGCAGCTTAGGAGGGGGCAACATTCAGTACTTC
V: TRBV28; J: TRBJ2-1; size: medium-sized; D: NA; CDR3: CASSGRAGGGTYNEQFF; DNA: TGTGCCAGCAGTGGCCGAGCAGGGGGAGGTACTTACAATGAGCAGTTCTTC
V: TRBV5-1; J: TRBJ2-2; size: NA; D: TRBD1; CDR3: CASTPSTGGSSTGELFF; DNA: TGCGCCAGCACCCCGTCGACAGGGGGGAGTAGCACCGGGGAGCTGTTTTTT
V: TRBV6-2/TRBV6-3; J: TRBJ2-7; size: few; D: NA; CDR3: CASSYLVGSLPYEQYF; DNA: TGTGCCAGCAGTTACTTAGTGGGGTCGTTACCCTACGAGCAGTACTTC
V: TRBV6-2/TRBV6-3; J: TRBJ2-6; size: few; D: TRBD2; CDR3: CAIGTSGGSGANVLTF; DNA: TGTGCCATCGGGACTAGCGGTGGCTCTGGGGCCAACGTCCTGACTTTC
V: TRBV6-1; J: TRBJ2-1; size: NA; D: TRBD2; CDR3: CASSRLSGGPGDEQFF; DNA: TGTGCCAGCAGCCGACTATCGGGGGGGCCCGGCGATGAGCAGTTCTTC